This T cell receptor (beta chain) came from a study of blood T cell repertoires in COVID-19. For the study at large: The United States, Italy and Spain provided the acute and convalescent COVID-19 samples. Sources were T cells, B-cell-depleted T cells, or PBMCs; the material itself was cDNA or gDNA.

Germline V CDR1 and CDR2: LNHNV, YYDKDF (reference sequence). V was shortened by 0 bases and J by 1 base, with 5 bases between the two germline ends. CDR3 length: 14 residues. In the study's own analysis: Reference gene primer amplification gave estimated nucleated cell counts. This table comes from immunoSEQ multiplex PCR, and its TCRdb copy is limited to in-frame clones, with some not included. That table supplies the V and J calls and clone size; D and trimming were determined from the DNA. The sample records approximately 260,000 clones, over 75% being singletons. The TCR originated in a woman aged 70 to 79 with COVID-19, enrolled during active disease. The chain is built from TRBV15 and TRBJ2-3; D is uncertain. The source material was peripheral blood. CDR3 sequence (DNA): TGTGCCACCAGCAGAGAGCAGGGCACAGATACGCAGTATTTT. Translated: CATSREQGTDTQYF.